These 15 T cell receptor beta chains share one sample of origin, sequenced in a study of T cell responses to AZD1222 COVID-19 vaccine. The data were produced by immunoSEQ multiplex PCR, yet TCRdb's version contains in-frame clones alone and is incomplete. Seen here are about 180,000 clones, around 88% observed once, and the top ten hold about 8%. Sequenced material: peripheral blood, taken on day 0 of AZD1222 vaccination. Source of these receptors: an adult in good health.

The V call is TRBV6-1, the J call TRBJ2-2, with TRBD1 matching 10 bases. Germline CDR1 MNHNS, CDR2 SASEGT. The CDR3 contains 16 residues. J gave up 4 bases and V 4 bases, and 6 bases lay outside the gene matches. The CDR3 reads CASSARDRGLTGELFF. The CDR3 DNA is TGTGCCAGCAGTGCGAGGGACAGGGGCCTCACCGGGGAGCTGTTTTTT.

The rearrangement links TRBV19 to TRBJ1-2; maybe TRBD1 (5 bases). This CDR3 region has 14 residues. V was pared by 7 bases and J by 3 bases, with 15 bases between. Per germline, CDR1 LNHDA and CDR2 SQIVND (reference sequence). The CDR3 region has the DNA TGTGCCAGTACCCCAACCGGACAAGACTATGGCTACACCTTC. Translating it yields CASTPTGQDYGYTF.

The V and J genes are TRBV27 and TRBJ1-1, with D unclear. The CDR3 totals 14 residues. Germline V CDR1 and CDR2: MNHEY, SMNVEV (reference sequence). Trimming stripped 0 bases from V and 1 base from J, with 6 bases between. CDR3 sequence reads: CASSLSYRNTEAFF. For the CDR3, the DNA is TGTGCCAGCAGTTTATCCTACAGGAACACTGAAGCTTTCTTT.

The rearrangement links TRBV20-1 to TRBJ1-1; D is uncertain. The germline gives CDR1 DFQATT, CDR2 SNEGSKA (reference sequence). This CDR3 has 10 amino acids. V shed 3 bases and J shed 11 bases, with 10 bases lying between them. CDR3 region: CSARYTWAFF. As DNA, the CDR3 is TGCAGTGCTAGGTACACCTGGGCTTTCTTT.

V gene TRBV5-6 combines with J gene TRBJ2-2; unclear D gene. The length of the CDR3 is 14 residues. From germline, CDR1 is SGHDT and CDR2 YYEEEE. Trimming shortened V by 5 bases and J by 2 bases, and 10 bases separated the two germline ends. The CDR3 bases are TGTGCCAGCAGTAAACCTATAAACACCGGGGAGCTGTTTTTT. Translated, it gives CASSKPINTGELFF. Supplemented by reference TRBV5-6 and TRBJ2-2, the full variable domain reads DAGVTQSPTHLIKTRGQQVTLRCSPKSGHDTVSWYQQALGQGPQFIFQYYEEEERQRGNFPDRFSGHQFPNYSSELNVNALLLGDSALYLCASSKPINTGELFFGEGSRLTVL.

The rearrangement joins TRBV6-7 to TRBJ2-5; D remains unclear. TRBV6-7 belongs to the ORF category, with a function that is uncertain. This CDR3 contains 15 residues. Trimming stripped 3 bases from V and 5 bases from J, with 16 bases between. CDR3 DNA: TGTGCCAGCAGTTATCCCGGAATCCTGGGGGAGACCCAGTACTTC. Residues: CASSYPGILGETQYF.

The count of this clone is one. CDR3 DNA sequence: TGTGCCAGCAGATCCCTTCGGCTAGCGGGGGCCCTTCAGCCCGTTTGGGAGCAGTACTTC. Translation: CASRSLRLAGALQPVWEQYF. V and J are TRBV27 and TRBJ2-7; 10 bases are shared with TRBD2. V was clipped by 6 bases and J by 7 bases; unmatched bases: 27. The CDR3 length is 20 residues. Looked up from germline, CDR1 is MNHEY and CDR2 is SMNVEV (reference sequence).

The gene calls are TRBV7-3 and TRBJ1-1, with 7 bases fitting TRBD1. The J segment lost 0 bases and the V segment lost 5 bases, leaving 3 bases of the junction unmatched. This CDR3 has 14 residues. Germline values: CDR1 SGHTA, CDR2 FQGTGA. The CDR3 bases are TGTGCCAGCAGCCAGGGGGGCATGAACACTGAAGCTTTCTTT. Translation: CASSQGGMNTEAFF.

The rearrangement uses TRBV19 and TRBJ1-6, with D uncertain. Germline values: CDR1 LNHDA, CDR2 SQIVND (reference sequence). The CDR3 totals 13 residues. The V end lost 8 bases, the J end lost 10 bases, and 15 bases lay between the germline ends. The CDR3 protein is CASSGLLGSPLHF. The CDR3 region has the DNA TGTGCCAGTTCTGGGCTACTAGGATCACCCCTCCACTTT.

The genes are TRBV5-6 and TRBJ1-6; D is uncertain. Germline CDR1 is SGHDT and CDR2 is YYEEEE. Trimming removed 4 bases at V and 6 bases at J, with 17 bases between. The CDR3 length is 16 residues. CDR3 in amino acids: CASSGPPGRSNSPLHF. The CDR3 DNA follows: TGTGCCAGCAGCGGCCCTCCGGGTCGTTCTAATTCACCCCTCCACTTT. Supplemented by reference TRBV5-6 and TRBJ1-6, the full variable domain reads DAGVTQSPTHLIKTRGQQVTLRCSPKSGHDTVSWYQQALGQGPQFIFQYYEEEERQRGNFPDRFSGHQFPNYSSELNVNALLLGDSALYLCASSGPPGRSNSPLHFGNGTRLTVT.

The rearrangement joins TRBV7-9 to TRBJ2-3; 10 nucleotides line up with TRBD2. Germline values: CDR1 SEHNR, CDR2 FQNEAQ (reference sequence). J was trimmed by 2 bases and V by 7 bases; bases with no gene match: 6. CDR3 length: 15 amino acids. The chain's CDR3 is CASTLSGGYTDTQYF. Written as DNA, the CDR3 is TGTGCCAGCACCCTTAGCGGGGGGTACACAGATACGCAGTATTTT.

This clone was counted only a few times. The sample has other DNA sequences that encode this CDR3 too. V usage is TRBV27 and J usage is TRBJ1-1; no firm D call. With 2 bases removed from V and 1 base from J, the gap between germline ends came to 5 bases. Germline lookup yields CDR1 MNHEY and CDR2 SMNVEV (reference sequence). The CDR3 spans 13 residues. The CDR3 sequence is CASSLSPNTEAFF. The CDR3 DNA reads as TGTGCCAGCAGTTTAAGCCCGAACACTGAAGCTTTCTTT.

The gene calls are TRBV18 and TRBJ2-2; D uncertain. V was trimmed by 5 bases and J by 1 base, leaving 11 bases between them. The CDR3 has 15 amino acids. Germline V gene lookup returns CDR1 KGHSH and CDR2 LQKENI. CDR3: CASSIKVGNTGELFF. The CDR3 nucleotides read TGTGCCAGCTCAATCAAGGTCGGGAACACCGGGGAGCTGTTTTTT.

The chain links TRBV18 to TRBJ2-1; D uncertain. The ends were cut back, 0 bases at V and 7 bases at J, with 7 bases in the middle. Germline CDR1 reads KGHSH; CDR2 reads LQKENI. The CDR3 sequence is 13 residues long. In nucleotides, the CDR3 is TGTGCCAGCTCACCACCAGTAGGGAATGAGCAGTTCTTC. Encoded protein: CASSPPVGNEQFF.

The CDR3 spells CASARGAGYGYTF. The CDR3 DNA is TGTGCCAGCGCCAGGGGGGCAGGCTATGGCTACACCTTC. V and J are TRBV21-1 and TRBJ1-2; the table's D gene call, TRBD1, was not cross checked with the DNA. TRBV21-1 is assigned pseudogene status. There are 13 residues in the CDR3.